This T cell receptor (beta chain) was obtained from a study of neurological immune-mediated disorders. Study-wide findings and caveats: On phylogenetic grouping, the repertoires of 18 of 34 multiple sclerosis patients fell within one related-CDR3 cluster, constituting a possible signature.

It was by 5'RACE with 10-nucleotide random UMIs that the cDNA was made. A single run covered 15-18 subjects with over 170 million TCR-beta sequences. TCRdb reanalysed the 5' RACE reads using MiXCR and keeps one entry per CDR3 protein. The table records about 62,000 distinct CDR3 sequences, roughly 4% of them present only once. This clonotype was observed many times. Its antigen is not identified. Trimming cost V 0 bases and J 1 base; bases outside gene matches: 0. The CDR3 extends over 14 amino acids. CDR1 is SGHRS and CDR2 is YFSETQ in the germline V gene. The sample comprised PBMCs. This receptor was obtained from a woman between 50 and 59 years old with multiple sclerosis. This sequence joins TRBV5-1 and TRBJ1-2; 7 bases map to TRBD1. The CDR3 sequence is CASSLDRGNYGYTF. The CDR3 DNA reads TGCGCCAGCAGCTTGGACAGGGGTAACTATGGCTACACCTTC. The full variable domain, completed using reference TRBV5-1 and TRBJ1-2, is KAGVTQTPRYLIKTRGQQVTLSCSPISGHRSVSWYQQTPGQGLQFLFEYFSETQRNKGNFPGRFSGRQFSNSRSEMNVSTLELGDSALYLCASSLDRGNYGYTFGSGTRLTVV.